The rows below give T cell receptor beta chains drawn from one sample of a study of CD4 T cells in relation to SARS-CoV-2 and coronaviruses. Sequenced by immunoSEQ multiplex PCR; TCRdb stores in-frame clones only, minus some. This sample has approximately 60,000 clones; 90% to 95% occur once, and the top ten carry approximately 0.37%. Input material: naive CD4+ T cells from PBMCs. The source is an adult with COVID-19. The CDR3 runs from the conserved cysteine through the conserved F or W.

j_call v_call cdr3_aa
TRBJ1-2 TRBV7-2 CASSSDRVYGYTF
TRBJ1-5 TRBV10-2 CASSGGDQPQHF
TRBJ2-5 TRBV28 CASSLFIYRANETQYF
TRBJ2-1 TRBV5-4 CASSIKSSGRAPNEQFF
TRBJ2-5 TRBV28 CASRPRQGWGRETQYF
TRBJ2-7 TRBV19 CASSIGQPYEQYF
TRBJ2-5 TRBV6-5 CASSYDQETQYF
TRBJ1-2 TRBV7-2 CASSLGRVYGYTF
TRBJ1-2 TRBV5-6 CASSLVQHYGYTF
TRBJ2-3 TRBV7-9 CASSQSGRDTQYF
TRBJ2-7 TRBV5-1 CASSLSGGGYEQYF
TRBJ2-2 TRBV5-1 CASSLVPGNTGELFF
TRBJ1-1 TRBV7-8 CASSLVSKNTEAFF
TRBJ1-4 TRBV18 CASSPSGAGLVNEKLFF
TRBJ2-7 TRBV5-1 CASSLISGSYEQYF
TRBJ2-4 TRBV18 CASSPLGQITYPDKNIQYF
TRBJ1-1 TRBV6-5 CATRRELNTEAFF
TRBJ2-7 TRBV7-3 CASSPKGGTGPYEQYF
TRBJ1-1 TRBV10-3 CAIAQEGGVMNTEAFF
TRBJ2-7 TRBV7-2 CASRRGQGGEQYF
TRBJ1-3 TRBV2 CASTSRVSGNTIYF
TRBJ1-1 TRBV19 CASSVGTGWDTEAFF
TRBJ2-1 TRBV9 CASSRGALAGLRFF
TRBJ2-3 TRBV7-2 CASSFTGLQYF
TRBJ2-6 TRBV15 CATLPDGSSGANVLTF
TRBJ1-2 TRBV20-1 CSASGSGANYGYTF
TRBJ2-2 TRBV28 CASDGRRIAGELFF
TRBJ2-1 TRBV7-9 CASSAEATYNEQFF
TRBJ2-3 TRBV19 CASSGKALLLDTQYF
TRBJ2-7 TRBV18 CASSPGLAEAYEQYF
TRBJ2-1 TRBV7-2 CASSPWTSGYYNEQFF
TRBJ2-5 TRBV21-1 CASSNLGETQYF
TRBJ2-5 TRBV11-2 CASSLDHAETQYF
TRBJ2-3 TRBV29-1 CSGYQQGDTQYF
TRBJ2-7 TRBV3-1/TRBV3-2 CASSQGLAGYEQYF
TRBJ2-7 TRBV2 CASSEALPAVTEQYF
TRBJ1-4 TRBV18 CASSPQAARSGEKLFF
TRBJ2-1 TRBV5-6 CASSLMGQGYNEQFF
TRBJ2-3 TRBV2 CASSEEGRAGVLADTQYF
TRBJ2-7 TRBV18 CASSLSSYEQYF
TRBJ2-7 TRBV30 CAWSVIRVYEQYF
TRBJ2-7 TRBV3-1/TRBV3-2 CASSQGTGGYEQYF